The 30 T cell receptor beta chains in this list originate from one sample, sequenced in a study of T cell repertoires in aging, cancer and after chemotherapy. Multiplex touch-down PCR with TRB-A/B primers amplified rearranged V-D-J TRB sequences. TCRdb reprocessed the multiplex PCR reads with MiXCR, giving one entry per CDR3 protein. Of more than 10,000 distinct CDR3 sequences listed, roughly 25% were seen once; the top ten hold about 50%. TCR beta rearrangements were amplified from peripheral blood genomic DNA. The sequenced sample was blood. All receptors come from a human donor in good health.

The CDR3, as DNA: TGTGCCAGCAGTTTGGACTATGGCTACACCTTC. Its protein is CASSLDYGYTF. V and J are TRBV12-3 or TRBV12-4 and TRBJ1-2; no reliable D call. The CDR3 contains 11 residues. V lost 3 bases to trimming and J lost 3 bases, with 2 bases between them.

In its sample, this clonotype ranks as medium-sized. V usage is TRBV30 and J usage is TRBJ1-5; the match to TRBD1 covers 7 bases. CDR3 length equals 14 residues. V shed 3 bases and J 3 bases; nucleotides not matched to a gene: 5. CDR1 is GTSNPN and CDR2 is SVGIG in the germline V gene (reference sequence). CDR3 in DNA: TGTGCCTGGAGGATAACAGGGGACAATCAGCCCCAGCATTTT. Translation: CAWRITGDNQPQHF.

Comments on this clonotype: Given a much more abundant clone one base away, this may be a read error. V and J are TRBV6-5 and TRBJ1-6; D gene unclear. This CDR3 has 12 residues. The germline CDR1 and CDR2 sequences are MNHEY and SVGAGI. CDR3 in DNA: TGTGCCAGCAAACCTCTCAATTCATCCCTCCACTTT. This sequence encodes CASKPLNSSLHF.

This clonotype has just one count. This sequence joins TRBV6-5 and TRBJ2-7; D gene unclear. The germline V gene encodes CDR1 MNHEY and CDR2 SVGAGI. The CDR3 is 13 residues long. V lost 6 bases and J lost 6, with 15 bases in between. The CDR3 region is CASSLGRASEQYF. DNA for the CDR3: TGTGCCAGCAGCCTCGGTCGGGCTAGCGAGCAGTACTTC.

V gene TRBV27 combines with J gene TRBJ1-3; D ambiguous. Germline-derived CDR1 and CDR2 are MNHEY and SMNVEV (reference sequence). V gave up 2 bases and J gave up 3 bases, with 14 bases separating them. CDR3 length: 16 residues. The DNA for the CDR3 is TGTGCCAGCAGTTTACAGACACCTGAGTATGGAAACACCATATATTTT. It yields the protein CASSLQTPEYGNTIYF.

The chain recombines TRBV7-3 with TRBJ2-3; TRBD2 matches 7 bases. Per germline, CDR1 SGHTA and CDR2 FQGTGA. This CDR3 is 16 amino acids long. V shed 5 bases and J 1 base; nucleotides not matched to a gene: 9. The CDR3 DNA sequence: TGTGCCAGCAGCCCCCGACATGCGGGGGGCACAGATACGCAGTATTTT. Its translation: CASSPRHAGGTDTQYF.

The gene calls are TRBV4-2 and TRBJ2-5; 7 bases map to TRBD1. Per germline, CDR1 LGHNA and CDR2 YNFKEQ. CDR3 length: 15 amino acids. V lost 0 bases to trimming and J lost 3 bases; unmatched junction nucleotides: 4. The CDR3 bases are TGTGCCAGCAGCCAAGAGGGGACAGCCAAAGAGACCCAGTACTTC. Protein sequence: CASSQEGTAKETQYF.

To note about this clonotype: One end of the junction does not line up with germline, which may come from a read error. This sequence joins TRBV12-3 or TRBV12-4 and TRBJ2-3; 7 nucleotides agree with TRBD2. This CDR3 spans 19 amino acids. The CDR3 sequence: CASSPDPVRAGSSIDTQYF. Here the CDR3 DNA reads TGTGCCAGCAGCCCCGATCCAGTCCGAGCGGGGTCTAGCATAGATACGCAGTATTTT.

The gene calls are TRBV28 and TRBJ1-2, with TRBD1 identical over 8 bases. Trimming at V came to 3 bases and at J to 4 bases, leaving 7 bases not matched to a gene. Germline values: CDR1 MDHEN, CDR2 SYDVKM. The CDR3 runs to 15 residues. In DNA form, the CDR3 reads TGTGCCAGCAGTTTGACAGGGGATATAGGCTATGGCTACACCTTC. Encoded protein: CASSLTGDIGYGYTF.

J is TRBJ2-3 and V is TRBV6-1; 9 nucleotides agree with TRBD1. The J segment lost 0 bases and the V segment lost 6 bases, leaving 4 bases of the junction unmatched. Germline CDR1 is MNHNS and CDR2 is SASEGT. This CDR3 is 15 amino acids long. The CDR3 sequence: CASRHGQGSTDTQYF. Here the CDR3 DNA reads TGTGCCAGCAGGCATGGACAGGGGAGCACAGATACGCAGTATTTT.

This clonotype was seen a few times. The chain combines TRBV5-3 with TRBJ2-7; D perhaps matches TRBD1 (5 bases). TRBV5-3 is an ORF; its function is uncertain. This CDR3 has 15 amino acids. V was trimmed by 4 bases and J by 2 bases, leaving 16 bases between them. CDR3 sequence (DNA): TGTGCCAGAAGCGGGCTAGGGGTTTATGCCTACGAGCAGTACTTC. This sequence encodes CARSGLGVYAYEQYF.

The CDR3 DNA reads as TGTGCCAGTGGACAGGGTAACACTGAAGCTTTCTTT. This sequence encodes CASGQGNTEAFF. The chain employs TRBV27 and TRBJ1-1; 8 bases match TRBD1. The CDR3 loop spans 12 amino acids. Trimming removed 9 bases from V and 2 bases from J; junction bases left unmatched: 2. Germline values: CDR1 MNHEY, CDR2 SMNVEV (reference sequence).

This sequence joins TRBV2 and TRBJ1-3; D perhaps matches TRBD1 (5 bases). The V and J ends lost 6 bases and 4 bases respectively, with 13 bases between them. CDR3 length equals 14 residues. Looked up from germline, CDR1 is SNHLY and CDR2 is FYNNEI. CDR3 sequence: CASRRGGEGNTIYF. As DNA, the CDR3 is TGTGCCAGCAGGAGAGGAGGGGAGGGAAACACCATATATTTT. Together with reference TRBV2 and TRBJ1-3, the CDR3 gives the full variable domain: EPEVTQTPSHQVTQMGQEVILRCVPISNHLYFYWYRQILGQKVEFLVSFYNNEISEKSEIFDDQFSVERPDGSNFTLKIRSTKLEDSAMYFCASRRGGEGNTIYFGEGSWLTVV.

The rearrangement joins TRBV14 to TRBJ1-6; TRBD1 might be the D (6 bases). Germline CDR1 and CDR2: SGHDN and FVKESK. V lost 0 bases and J 7 bases, leaving 16 bases between the germline ends. This CDR3 is 17 amino acids long. The CDR3 coding sequence is TGTGCCAGCAGCCAAGAGGGGGGCGCGAAATGGAATTCACCCCTCCACTTT. Translation: CASSQEGGAKWNSPLHF.

This clonotype has a handful of counts. The rearrangement links TRBV30 to TRBJ2-3, with D maybe TRBD1 (6 bases). V dropped 0 bases and J dropped 2 bases, with 12 bases sitting between them. CDR1 and CDR2 from the germline V gene are GTSNPN and SVGIG (reference sequence). CDR3 length: 15 residues. The CDR3 DNA reads as TGTGCCTGGAGTGTACTTGGGGGCCCCACAGATACGCAGTATTTT. This translates into CAWSVLGGPTDTQYF.

This clonotype was observed a few times. CDR3 sequence: CSVEARDSVQETQYF. For the CDR3, the DNA is TGCAGCGTTGAAGCCCGGGACTCCGTTCAAGAGACCCAGTACTTC. The chain is built from TRBV29-1 and TRBJ2-5, with a possible D match to TRBD2 (6 bases). V gave up 1 base and J gave up 2 bases, with 14 bases separating them. The CDR3 is 15 amino acids. CDR1 is SQVTM, CDR2 ANQGSEA, per germline.

This clonotype is termed medium-sized. This chain links TRBV19 with TRBJ2-1, with a weak D call TRBD1 (6 bases). The CDR3 contains 13 residues. CDR1 and CDR2 (germline): LNHDA, SQIVND (reference sequence). Trimming took off 5 bases at V and 10 bases at J, with 15 bases between the two ends. The CDR3 protein is CASSATDRHEQFF. CDR3 sequence (DNA): TGTGCCAGTAGTGCCACAGACAGGCACGAGCAGTTCTTC.

This chain links TRBV6-5 with TRBJ1-3; D is undetermined. The CDR3 has 14 residues. CDR1 and CDR2 from the germline V gene are MNHEY and SVGAGI. V was trimmed by 0 bases and J by 6 bases, leaving 9 bases between them. The CDR3 region is CASSYSQMLNTIYF. The CDR3 DNA reads as TGTGCCAGCAGTTACTCCCAGATGCTAAACACCATATATTTT.

This chain connects TRBV9 to TRBJ1-6; D is undetermined. This CDR3 is built from 14 residues. V lost 2 bases and J 9 bases, leaving 12 bases between the germline ends. The germline V gene has CDR1 SGDLS and CDR2 YYNGEE. The CDR3 region is CASSVGRTGSPLHF. CDR3 in DNA: TGTGCCAGCAGCGTGGGAAGGACCGGTTCACCCCTCCACTTT.

The chain has TRBV12-3 or TRBV12-4 and TRBJ2-4; 11 bases are a match to TRBD2. The CDR3 length is 18 residues. V dropped 1 base and J dropped 2; count of bases not matched to a gene: 7. CDR3 protein: CASSLVLLAGGSKNIQYF. The CDR3 nucleotides are TGTGCCAGCAGTTTAGTTCTCCTAGCGGGGGGATCCAAAAACATTCAGTACTTC.

The rearrangement uses TRBV7-2 and TRBJ2-5, with D perhaps TRBD1 (5 bases). Trimming stripped 3 bases from V and 5 bases from J, with 10 bases between. CDR1 is SGHTA and CDR2 is FQGNSA in the germline V gene. The length of the CDR3 is 13 residues. Here the CDR3 reads CASSFGQRETQYF. The CDR3 bases are TGTGCCAGCAGCTTCGGACAACGGGAGACCCAGTACTTC.

This chain connects TRBV30 to TRBJ2-2; D unresolved. Trimming pared 6 bases from V and 4 bases from J, leaving 6 bases between. The germline V gene has CDR1 GTSNPN and CDR2 SVGIG (reference sequence). This CDR3 has 11 residues. The CDR3 nucleotides read TGTGCCTGTTATACCACCGGGGAGCTGTTTTTT. Its protein product is CACYTTGELFF.

This chain uses TRBV7-9 with TRBJ2-1, with D perhaps given as TRBD1 or TRBD2 (6 bases each). The germline V gene has CDR1 SEHNR and CDR2 FQNEAQ (reference sequence). V lost 6 bases, J lost 4 bases, and 16 bases lay in between. This CDR3 region has 15 residues. The CDR3 nucleotides read TGTGCCAGCAGGACTACTGGGGGGCCATACAATGAGCAGTTCTTC. This sequence encodes CASRTTGGPYNEQFF.

This clonotype was picked up one time. CDR3 coding DNA: TGCAGTGCTAAAGTCCCGACGACTGAAGCTTTCTTT. Translating gives CSAKVPTTEAFF. This chain joins TRBV20-1 and TRBJ1-1; the D is unclear. Germline assignment: CDR1 DFQATT and CDR2 SNEGSKA (reference sequence). This CDR3 spans 12 amino acids. V shed 4 bases and J shed 5 bases, with 11 bases lying between them.

V gene TRBV19 combines with J gene TRBJ2-2; D not certain. The length of the CDR3 is 15 residues. The germline gives CDR1 LNHDA, CDR2 SQIVND (reference sequence). V was cut by 1 base and J by 5 bases, with 11 bases left in between. The CDR3, as DNA: TGTGCCAGTAGTATAGGTGCCCTGGTAACCGGGGAGCTGTTTTTT. Encoded protein: CASSIGALVTGELFF.

This clonotype was detected only a few times. The genes are TRBV19 and TRBJ1-4; 9 nucleotides agree with TRBD1. CDR1 LNHDA and CDR2 SQIVND come from the germline V gene (reference sequence). The CDR3 has 14 residues. The ends lost 5 bases at V and 7 bases at J; junction bases unmatched: 5. The CDR3 here is CASSHRGPSEKLFF. The CDR3 DNA sequence: TGTGCCAGTAGTCACAGGGGGCCGTCTGAAAAACTGTTTTTT.

In its sample, this clonotype was seen a few times. The J gene is TRBJ2-3, the V gene TRBV5-4, with 9 bases aligning to TRBD2. Germline V gene sequence: CDR1 SGHNT, CDR2 YYREEE (reference sequence). The CDR3 is 16 amino acids. J was trimmed by 2 bases and V by 4 bases; bases with no gene match: 8. Here the CDR3 DNA reads TGTGCCAGCAGCAGCGGCGGGGGGGGAATCACAGATACGCAGTATTTT. The encoded protein is CASSSGGGGITDTQYF.

The rearrangement links TRBV11-2 to TRBJ2-1; D unresolved. Germline V gives CDR1 SGHAT, CDR2 FQNNGV. The CDR3 extends over 13 amino acids. Deletions cut 3 bases from V and 4 bases from J, with 7 bases between. In DNA, the CDR3 is TGTGCCAGCAGCTTGCTGACTTACAATGAGCAGTTCTTC. Its protein product is CASSLLTYNEQFF.

This clonotype appeared a few times. This chain joins TRBV6-6 and TRBJ2-3, with D maybe TRBD1 (6 bases). The CDR3 consists of 17 residues. Per germline, CDR1 MNHNY and CDR2 SVGAGI (reference sequence). Trimming left V 2 bases short and J 0 bases short, with 15 bases between. Here the CDR3 DNA reads TGTGCCAGCAGTTACGGCCAAACAGGGTTAAGCACAGATACGCAGTATTTT. Amino acids: CASSYGQTGLSTDTQYF.

The CDR3 loop is CSARDGQSYEQYF. CDR3 coding DNA: TGCAGTGCTAGAGATGGACAGAGTTACGAGCAGTACTTC. The rearrangement joins TRBV20-1 to TRBJ2-7; D may be TRBD1 (6 bases). V was trimmed by 0 bases and J by 4 bases, leaving 10 bases between them. This CDR3 is built from 13 residues. Germline V lookup: CDR1 DFQATT, CDR2 SNEGSKA (reference sequence).